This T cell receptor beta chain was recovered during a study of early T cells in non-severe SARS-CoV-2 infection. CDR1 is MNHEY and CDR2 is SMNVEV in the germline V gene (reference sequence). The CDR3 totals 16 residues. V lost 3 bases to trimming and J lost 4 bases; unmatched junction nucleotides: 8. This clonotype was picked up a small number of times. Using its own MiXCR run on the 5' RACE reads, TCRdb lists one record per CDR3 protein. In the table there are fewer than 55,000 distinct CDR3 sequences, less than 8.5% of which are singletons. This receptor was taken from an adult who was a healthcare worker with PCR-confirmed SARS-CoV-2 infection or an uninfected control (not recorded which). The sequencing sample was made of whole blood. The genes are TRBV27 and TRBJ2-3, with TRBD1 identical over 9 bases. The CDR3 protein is CASSFVQGAMADTQYF. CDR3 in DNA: TGTGCCAGCAGTTTCGTACAGGGGGCCATGGCAGATACGCAGTATTTT.